This TCR beta chain was documented in a study of cytomegalovirus exposure and HLA in healthy donors. Study-wide findings and caveats: Cytomegalovirus-associated TCR beta chains were listed, numbering roughly 150. Researchers reported in a later analysis that a missense DCLRE1C variant was tied to TCR beta V- and J-gene trimming.

Worth noting for this clone: Its antigen remains unidentified.

The CDR3 length is 17 residues. Amplification used 60 Vbeta primers and 13 Jbeta primers. The data were produced by immunoSEQ multiplex PCR, yet TCRdb's version contains in-frame clones alone and is incomplete. Of 100,000 to 150,000 clones in the sample, 60% to 85% were seen once. V usage is TRBV21-1 and J usage is TRBJ2-2; TRBD2 is taken as the D call from the table, unchecked against the DNA. TRBV21-1 has pseudogene status. The receptor's source is a human donor in good health. Sequenced: PBMCs. CDR3 loop: CARIKSGTGGVTGELFF. Written as DNA, the CDR3 is TGTGCCAGGATCAAGAGCGGGACGGGGGGCGTAACCGGGGAGCTGTTTTTT.